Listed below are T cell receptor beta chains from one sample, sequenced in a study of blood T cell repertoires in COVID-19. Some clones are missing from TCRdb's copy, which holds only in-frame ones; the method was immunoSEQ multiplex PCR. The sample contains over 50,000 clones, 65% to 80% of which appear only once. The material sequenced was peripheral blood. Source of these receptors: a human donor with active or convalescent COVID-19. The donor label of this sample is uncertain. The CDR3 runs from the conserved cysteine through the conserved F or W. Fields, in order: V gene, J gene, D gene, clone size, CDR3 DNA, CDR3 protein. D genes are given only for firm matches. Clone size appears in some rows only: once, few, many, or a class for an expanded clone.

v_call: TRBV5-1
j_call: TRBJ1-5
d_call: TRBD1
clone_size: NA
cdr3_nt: TGCGCCAGCAGCTTGTCAGGGGGCGATCAGCCCCAGCATTTT
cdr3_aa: CASSLSGGDQPQHF

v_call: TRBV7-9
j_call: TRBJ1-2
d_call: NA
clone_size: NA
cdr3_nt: TGTGCCAGCAGCTTAGCGGGCACAGCCGCACCCCACTATGGCTACACCTTC
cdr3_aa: CASSLAGTAAPHYGYTF

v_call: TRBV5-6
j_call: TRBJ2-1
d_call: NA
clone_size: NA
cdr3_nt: TGTGCCAGCAGCTTCAGGGGTTACCTGGGGAATGAGCAGTTCTTC
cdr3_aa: CASSFRGYLGNEQFF

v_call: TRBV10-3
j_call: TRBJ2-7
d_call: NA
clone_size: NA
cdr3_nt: TGTGCCATCAGTGAACAAGCCTACGAGCAGTACTTC
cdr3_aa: CAISEQAYEQYF

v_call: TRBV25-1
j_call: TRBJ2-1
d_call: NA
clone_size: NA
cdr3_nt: TGTGCCAGCAGTGAAGGCCGAAGGACTAACCACAATGAGCAGTTCTTC
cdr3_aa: CASSEGRRTNHNEQFF

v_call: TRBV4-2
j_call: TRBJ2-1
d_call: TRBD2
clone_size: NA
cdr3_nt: TGTGCCAGCAGCCTTGGGACTAGCGTTTACAATGAGCAGTTCTTC
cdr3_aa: CASSLGTSVYNEQFF

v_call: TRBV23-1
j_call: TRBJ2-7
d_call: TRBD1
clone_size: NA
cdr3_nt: TGCGCCAGCGGGGGGACAGGCTCCTACGAGCAGTACTTC
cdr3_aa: CASGGTGSYEQYF

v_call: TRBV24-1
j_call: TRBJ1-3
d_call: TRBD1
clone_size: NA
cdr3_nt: TGTGCCACCAGTGATCCGGGACAGGGCTCTGGAAACACCATATATTTT
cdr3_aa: CATSDPGQGSGNTIYF

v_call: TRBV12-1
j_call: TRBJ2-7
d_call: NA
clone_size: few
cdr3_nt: TGTGCCAGCAGCTTTACCCTAGCGGGTGCTTACGAGCAGTACTTC
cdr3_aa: CASSFTLAGAYEQYF

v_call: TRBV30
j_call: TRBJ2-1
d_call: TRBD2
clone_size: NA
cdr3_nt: TGTGCCGGCCAAATCAGGAGCTGGACTAGCGTTAGTGAGCAGTTCTTC
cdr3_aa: CAGQIRSWTSVSEQFF

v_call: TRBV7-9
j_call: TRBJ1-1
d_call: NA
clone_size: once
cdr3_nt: TGTGCCAGCAGCTCACAAGGAGGCGGAGGAGTAGAAGCTTTCTTT
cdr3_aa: CASSSQGGGGVEAFF

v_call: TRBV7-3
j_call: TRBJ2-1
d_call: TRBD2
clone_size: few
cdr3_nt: TGTGCCAGCAGCTTAACGTTATCTAGCGGGAGGCGCGATGAGCAGTTCTTC
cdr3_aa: CASSLTLSSGRRDEQFF

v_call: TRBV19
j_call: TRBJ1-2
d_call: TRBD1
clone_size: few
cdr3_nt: TGTGCCAGTAGTCCAGATTTATCGGGACAGGGCCATTATGGCTACACCTTC
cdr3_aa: CASSPDLSGQGHYGYTF

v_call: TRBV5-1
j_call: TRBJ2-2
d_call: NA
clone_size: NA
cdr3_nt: TGCGCCAGCAGCTTGGTGGACAGCACCGGGGAGCTGTTTTTT
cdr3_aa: CASSLVDSTGELFF

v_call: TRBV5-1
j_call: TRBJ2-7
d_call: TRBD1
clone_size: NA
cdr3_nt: TGCGCCAGCAGCAGGGACAGGGCCTCCTACGAGCAGTACTTC
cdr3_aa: CASSRDRASYEQYF